These T cell receptor beta chains were read from a single sample in a study of blood T cell repertoires in COVID-19. Generated by immunoSEQ multiplex PCR, the TCRdb table keeps only in-frame clones and is missing some. The sample lists more than 95,000 clones; 86% were seen once. The sample was peripheral blood. All receptors derive from a woman in her sixties in a cohort sampled during active or convalescent COVID-19. Both conserved end residues are part of each CDR3. The D gene is left open where the match is weak. Clone size, where shown, is once, few, many, or a class for clones that have expanded.

j_call v_call clone_size d_call cdr3_aa cdr3_nt
TRBJ2-3 TRBV5-1 few TRBD2 CASSLAGGGASTDTQYF TGCGCCAGCAGCTTGGCAGGCGGGGGGGCAAGCACAGATACGCAGTATTTT
TRBJ2-2 TRBV29-1 - - CSASLHTGELFF TGCAGCGCCAGTCTGCACACCGGGGAGCTGTTTTTT
TRBJ2-1 TRBV7-9 - - CATYSDGLYNEQFF TGTGCCACCTACTCTGACGGACTGTACAATGAGCAGTTCTTC
TRBJ2-2 TRBV5-1 - - CASSHGQPGELFF TGCGCCAGCAGCCATGGACAGCCCGGGGAGCTGTTTTTT
TRBJ2-7 TRBV5-4 - TRBD1 CASSQDRYEQYF TGTGCCAGCAGCCAGGACAGGTACGAGCAGTACTTC
TRBJ1-2 TRBV19 - - CASSFLQGNYGYTF TGTGCCAGTAGTTTTCTACAGGGAAACTATGGCTACACCTTC
TRBJ2-1 TRBV5-1 - - CASSLESGTYNEQFF TGCGCCAGCAGCTTGGAATCCGGGACATACAATGAGCAGTTCTTC
TRBJ2-1 TRBV11-2 - TRBD1 CASRTTGGGLGNEQFF TGTGCCAGCAGAACCACAGGGGGCGGCTTAGGCAATGAGCAGTTCTTC
TRBJ1-3 TRBV7-2 few TRBD1 CASSLQGAPGNTIYF TGTGCCAGCAGCTTACAGGGGGCGCCCGGAAACACCATATATTTT
TRBJ2-5 TRBV21-1 - - CASSKRRAGGTQETQYF TGTGCCAGCAGCAAGAGAAGAGCGGGGGGAACACAAGAGACCCAGTACTTC
TRBJ1-4 TRBV20-1 - TRBD1 CSASQGAKLFF TGCAGTGCTAGTCAGGGGGCGAAACTGTTTTTT
TRBJ1-2 TRBV19 - TRBD1 CASSRAETGVNGYTF TGTGCCAGTAGTAGGGCGGAGACAGGGGTCAATGGCTACACCTTC
TRBJ1-1 TRBV2 once - CASRPDSGIHAEAFF TGTGCCAGCAGGCCGGACAGTGGAATCCACGCTGAAGCTTTCTTT
TRBJ2-7 TRBV28 - - CASSTGYEQYF TGTGCCAGCAGTACGGGTTACGAGCAGTACTTC
TRBJ1-5 TRBV27 - - CASSFIPRQGFNQPQHF TGTGCCAGCAGTTTTATTCCGAGGCAGGGGTTCAATCAGCCCCAGCATTTT
TRBJ1-3 TRBV7-3 - - CASSPDGGLVNTIYF TGTGCCAGCAGCCCGGATGGCGGCCTGGTGAACACCATATATTTT
TRBJ2-1 TRBV28 - TRBD1 CATTGTGGPYNEQFF TGTGCCACCACAGGGACAGGGGGGCCCTACAATGAGCAGTTCTTC
TRBJ2-7 TRBV6-5 - - CASSYNRDSYEQYF TGTGCCAGCAGCTACAACAGGGATTCCTACGAGCAGTACTTC
TRBJ2-3 TRBV19 - - CASSIDVEYVADTQYF TGTGCCAGTAGTATAGATGTGGAGTACGTGGCAGATACGCAGTATTTT
TRBJ1-3 TRBV27 - - CASSLVGVGNTIYF TGTGCCAGCAGTTTAGTCGGGGTTGGAAACACCATATATTTT
TRBJ2-3 TRBV7-9 once TRBD2 CASSSRPLLAGKQDTQYF TGTGCCAGCAGCTCTCGACCCCTCCTAGCGGGCAAACAAGATACGCAGTATTTT
TRBJ2-5 TRBV4-2 - - CASSYRDNQETQYF TGTGCCAGCAGCTACCGGGACAACCAAGAGACCCAGTACTTC
TRBJ1-5 TRBV7-9 - - CASSQGPLSNQPQHF TGTGCCAGCAGTCAGGGCCCACTTAGCAATCAGCCCCAGCATTTT
TRBJ1-4 TRBV5-8 - TRBD1 CASSLARGQSNEKLFF TGTGCCAGCAGCTTGGCCAGGGGGCAGTCTAATGAAAAACTGTTTTTT
TRBJ2-5 TRBV7-3 - TRBD2 CASSLIAGAFETQYF TGTGCCAGCAGCCTTATAGCGGGAGCCTTTGAGACCCAGTACTTC
TRBJ2-5 TRBV5-1 - - CASSSGSETQYF TGCGCCAGCAGCTCAGGGTCAGAGACCCAGTACTTC
TRBJ1-1 TRBV10-1 - - CASMDDGGPGSKAFF TGCGCCAGCATGGACGACGGGGGGCCGGGTTCAAAAGCTTTCTTT
TRBJ1-3 TRBV6-5 - - CASTPSPGNTIYF TGTGCCAGCACCCCTTCCCCTGGAAACACCATATATTTT
TRBJ1-4 TRBV6-1 - - CASSDRANEKLFF TGTGCCAGCAGTGACAGGGCTAATGAAAAACTGTTTTTT
TRBJ2-5 TRBV5-1 - TRBD1 CASSPGQGGETQYF TGCGCCAGCAGCCCGGGACAGGGCGGAGAGACCCAGTACTTC
TRBJ2-3 TRBV4-1 - TRBD2 CASSQVREGTDTQYF TGCGCCAGCAGCCAAGTTCGGGAGGGTACAGATACGCAGTATTTT
TRBJ2-3 TRBV5-8 - - CASSPSRDTQYF TGTGCCAGCAGCCCCTCCAGGGATACGCAGTATTTT
TRBJ1-1 TRBV2 - - CASTSLPDTEAFF TGTGCCAGCACCTCTCTTCCAGACACTGAAGCTTTCTTT
TRBJ2-1 TRBV11-1 - - CASSSTGTPYNEQFF TGTGCCAGCAGCTCGACCGGGACACCCTACAATGAGCAGTTCTTC
TRBJ1-3 TRBV9 - TRBD1 CASSQGQGKNTIYF TGTGCCAGCAGCCAGGGACAGGGGAAAAACACCATATATTTT
TRBJ1-1 TRBV6-1 once - CASSEYEGGDTEAFF TGTGCCAGCAGTGAATACGAGGGTGGGGACACTGAAGCTTTCTTT
TRBJ2-1 TRBV9 - - CASSVVTGREQFF TGTGCCAGCAGCGTAGTAACGGGTAGGGAGCAGTTCTTC
TRBJ2-3 TRBV3-1/TRBV3-2 - - CASSRDFATQYF TGTGCCAGCAGCAGGGACTTTGCTACGCAGTATTTT
TRBJ1-4 TRBV3-1/TRBV3-2 - - CASSQRGATNEKLFF TGTGCCAGCAGCCAACGGGGGGCAACTAATGAAAAACTGTTTTTT
TRBJ2-3 TRBV11-3 - - CASSPIAEDTQYF TGTGCCAGCAGTCCGATCGCCGAGGATACGCAGTATTTT
TRBJ2-3 TRBV12-5 - TRBD2 CASGPGTSGSATDTQYF TGTGCTAGTGGTCCCGGGACTAGCGGGAGCGCCACAGATACGCAGTATTTT